This T cell receptor beta chain was profiled in a study of Ad26.COV2.S vaccination and SARS-CoV-2 variants. Study as a whole: Participants got Ad26.COV2.S intramuscularly, once or twice 56 days apart.

From germline, CDR1 is GTSNPN and CDR2 SVGIG (reference sequence). This CDR3 is built from 10 residues. The junction had 4 bases not matched to a gene; V was cut back by 8 bases and J by 7 bases. Study outcomes and limitations: Substantial post-vaccination breadth of spike-specific CD8+ and CD4+ T cell responses was reported.

TCRdb's copy holds only in-frame clones and misses some; the assay was immunoSEQ multiplex PCR. The table shows roughly 680,000 clones, with 70% to 90% occurring only once. Treatment: roughly 20 received Ad26.COV2.S at low or high dose, single or two shots; a few received placebo; per-sample allocation not given. The study sampled participants on day 63 after the first vaccine or placebo injection. As to this clone: Its antigen remains unidentified.

The clonotype comes from a person aged 18 to 65 who received the Ad26.COV2.S COVID-19 vaccine or a placebo. V is TRBV30 and J is TRBJ1-2, with TRBD1 matching 7 bases. The sample here was peripheral blood, taken in a trial of Ad26.COV2.S vaccine versus placebo. The CDR3, as DNA: TGTGCCAGCGACAGGGTTGGCTACACCTTC. Translated: CASDRVGYTF.